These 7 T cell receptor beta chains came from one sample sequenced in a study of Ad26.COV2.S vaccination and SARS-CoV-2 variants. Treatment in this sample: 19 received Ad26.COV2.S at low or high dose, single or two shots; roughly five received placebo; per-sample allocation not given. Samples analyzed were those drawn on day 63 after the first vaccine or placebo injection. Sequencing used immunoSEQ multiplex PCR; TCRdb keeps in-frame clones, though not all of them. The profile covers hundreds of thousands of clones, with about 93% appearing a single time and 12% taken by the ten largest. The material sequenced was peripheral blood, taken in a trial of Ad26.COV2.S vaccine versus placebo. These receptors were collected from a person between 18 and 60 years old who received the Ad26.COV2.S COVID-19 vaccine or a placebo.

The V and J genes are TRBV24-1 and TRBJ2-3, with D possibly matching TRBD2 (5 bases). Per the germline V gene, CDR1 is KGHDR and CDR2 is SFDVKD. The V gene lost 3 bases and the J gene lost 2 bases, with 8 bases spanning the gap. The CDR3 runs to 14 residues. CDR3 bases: TGTGCCACCAGTGATAGGGAGCACACAGATACGCAGTATTTT. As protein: CATSDREHTDTQYF.

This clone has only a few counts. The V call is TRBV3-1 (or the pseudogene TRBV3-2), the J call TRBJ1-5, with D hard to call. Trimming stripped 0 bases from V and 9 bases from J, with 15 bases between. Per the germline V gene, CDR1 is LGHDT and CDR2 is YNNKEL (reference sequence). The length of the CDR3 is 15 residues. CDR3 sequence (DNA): TGTGCCAGCAGCCAAGATTTCCGGCTTCAATGGCCCCAGCATTTT. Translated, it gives CASSQDFRLQWPQHF.

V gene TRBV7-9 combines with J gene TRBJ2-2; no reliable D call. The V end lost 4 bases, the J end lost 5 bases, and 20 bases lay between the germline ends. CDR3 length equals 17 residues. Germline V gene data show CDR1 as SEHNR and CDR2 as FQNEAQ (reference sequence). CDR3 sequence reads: CASSSRGQPTQTGELFF. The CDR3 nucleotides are TGTGCCAGCAGCTCCAGAGGTCAACCTACTCAAACCGGGGAGCTGTTTTTT.

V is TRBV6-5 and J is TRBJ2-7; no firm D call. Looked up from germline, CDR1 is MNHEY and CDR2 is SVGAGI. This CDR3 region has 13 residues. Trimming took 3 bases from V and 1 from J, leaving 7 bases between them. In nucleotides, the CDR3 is TGTGCCAGCAGTTATGATCCTTCCTACGAGCAGTACTTC. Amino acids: CASSYDPSYEQYF.

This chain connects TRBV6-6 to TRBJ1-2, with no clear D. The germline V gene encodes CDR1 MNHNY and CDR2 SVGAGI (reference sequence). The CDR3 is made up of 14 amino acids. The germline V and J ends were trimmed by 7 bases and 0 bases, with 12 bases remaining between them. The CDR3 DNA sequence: TGTGCCAGCACTCGCGTCAGTGCTAACTATGGCTACACCTTC. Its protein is CASTRVSANYGYTF.

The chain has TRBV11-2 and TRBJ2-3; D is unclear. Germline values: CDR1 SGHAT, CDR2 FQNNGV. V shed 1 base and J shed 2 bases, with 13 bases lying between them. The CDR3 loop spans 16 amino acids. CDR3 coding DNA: TGTGCCAGCAGCTTAGTATTGCAGGTGTACACAGATACGCAGTATTTT. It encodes CASSLVLQVYTDTQYF.

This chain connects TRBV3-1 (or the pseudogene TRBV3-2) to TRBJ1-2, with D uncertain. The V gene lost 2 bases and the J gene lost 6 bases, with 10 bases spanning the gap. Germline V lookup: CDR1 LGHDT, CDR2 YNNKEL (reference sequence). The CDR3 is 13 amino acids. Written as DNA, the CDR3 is TGTGCCAGCAGCCAATCCGGAGCGGATGGCTACACCTTC. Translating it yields CASSQSGADGYTF.